This TCR beta chain originates from a study of ipilimumab plus nivolumab after autologous stem cell transplantation. For the study at large: The DLBCL cohort had primary refractory and relapsed disease, with 18-month progression-free survival of around 86% and 29%.

The repertoire was sequenced with immunoSEQ multiplex PCR; TCRdb's copy has only in-frame clones and lacks some. Here the sample spans over 75,000 clones, 83% being singletons. Per the germline V gene, CDR1 is SEHNR and CDR2 is FQNEAQ (reference sequence). Trimming took 5 bases from V and 1 from J, leaving 19 bases between them. This CDR3 region has 17 residues. The origin of this receptor is a male donor with diffuse large B-cell lymphoma. This specimen was PBMCs, taken in a trial of ipilimumab plus nivolumab as post-transplant consolidation. This chain uses TRBV7-9 with TRBJ2-3, with D tentatively TRBD1 or TRBD2 (5 bases each). CDR3 residues: CASSAPKGWGGTDTQYF. CDR3 sequence (DNA): TGTGCCAGCAGCGCCCCGAAGGGGTGGGGAGGCACAGATACGCAGTATTTT.